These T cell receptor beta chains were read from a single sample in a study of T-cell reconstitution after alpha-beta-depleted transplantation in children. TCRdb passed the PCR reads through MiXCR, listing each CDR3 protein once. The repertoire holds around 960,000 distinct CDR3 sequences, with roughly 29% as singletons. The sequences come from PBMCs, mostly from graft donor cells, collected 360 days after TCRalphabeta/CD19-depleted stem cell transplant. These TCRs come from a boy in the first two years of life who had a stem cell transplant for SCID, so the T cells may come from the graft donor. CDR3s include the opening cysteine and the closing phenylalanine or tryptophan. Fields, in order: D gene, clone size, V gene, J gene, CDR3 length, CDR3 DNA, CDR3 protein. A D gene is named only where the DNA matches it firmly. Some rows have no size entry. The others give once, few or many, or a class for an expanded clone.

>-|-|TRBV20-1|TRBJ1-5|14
TGCAGTGCTAGAGACAGGGTACCCAATCAGCCCCAGCATTTT
CSARDRVPNQPQHF
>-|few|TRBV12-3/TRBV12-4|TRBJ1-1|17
TGTGCCAGCCACTCAATAAGCCATCCTTTCCTGAACACTGAAGCTTTCTTT
CASHSISHPFLNTEAFF
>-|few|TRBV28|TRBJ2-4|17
TGTGCCAGCAGTTTTCATACCTTAATGCTAGCCAAAAACATTCAGTACTTC
CASSFHTLMLAKNIQYF
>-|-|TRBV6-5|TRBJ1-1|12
TGTGCCAGCAACCGGGCGAAGGGTGAAGCTTTCTTT
CASNRAKGEAFF
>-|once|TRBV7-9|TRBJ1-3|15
TGTGCCAGCAGCCTAGGTGTGACCTCTGGAAACACCATATATTTT
CASSLGVTSGNTIYF
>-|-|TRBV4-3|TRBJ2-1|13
TGCGCCAGCAGCCAAGATCAGTGGAGGGAGCAGTTCTTC
CASSQDQWREQFF
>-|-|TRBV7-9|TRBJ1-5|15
TGTGCCAGCAGCCCAGGGACGGGAGGTTATCAGCCCCAGCATTTT
CASSPGTGGYQPQHF
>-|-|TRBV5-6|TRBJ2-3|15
TGTGCCAGCAGCTTGGGACAGGCCGAAACAGATACGCAGTATTTT
CASSLGQAETDTQYF
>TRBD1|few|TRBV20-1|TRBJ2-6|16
TGCAGTGCTAGAATCGGACAGGGTACTGGGGCCAACGTCCTGACTTTC
CSARIGQGTGANVLTF
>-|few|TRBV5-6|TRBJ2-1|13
TGTGCCAGCAGCTTTATCCAGCCCGATGAGCAGTTCTTC
CASSFIQPDEQFF
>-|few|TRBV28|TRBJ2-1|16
TGTGCCAGCACCCTAGCTGGGTCCAGCTCCTACAATGAGCAGTTCTTC
CASTLAGSSSYNEQFF
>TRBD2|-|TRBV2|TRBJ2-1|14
TGTGCCAGCAAGCCGGGACTAGAAGATTACGAGCAGTTCTTC
CASKPGLEDYEQFF
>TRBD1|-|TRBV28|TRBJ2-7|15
TGTGCCAGCATCAGAGGGACAGGGGCATCCTACGAGCAGTACTTC
CASIRGTGASYEQYF
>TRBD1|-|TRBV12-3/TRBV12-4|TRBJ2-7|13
TGTGCCAGCAGTACCAGACAGGGGAACGAGCAGTACTTC
CASSTRQGNEQYF
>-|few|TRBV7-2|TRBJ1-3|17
TGTGCCAGCACCCTAATCCCCGGGCCGAGCTCTGGAAACACCATATATTTT
CASTLIPGPSSGNTIYF
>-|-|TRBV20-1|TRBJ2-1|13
TGCAGTGTTTCCGGGGGCTTCTACAATGAGCAGTTCTTC
CSVSGGFYNEQFF
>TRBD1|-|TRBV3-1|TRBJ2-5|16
TGTGCCAGCAGCCAAGGGCAGGGGGTCCTTGGAGAGACCCAGTACTTC
CASSQGQGVLGETQYF
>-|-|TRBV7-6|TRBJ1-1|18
TGTGCCAGCAGCTCCCTTAGTGGGGCAGGGAAAGGGCCCACTGAAGCTTTCTTT
CASSSLSGAGKGPTEAFF
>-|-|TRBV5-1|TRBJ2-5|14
TGCGCCAGCAGCCGATACGGGAAACAAGAGACCCAGTACTTC
CASSRYGKQETQYF
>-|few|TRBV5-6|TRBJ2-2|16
TGTGCCAGCAGCTCAGTTCGGGGAGGGAACACCGGGGAGCTGTTTTTT
CASSSVRGGNTGELFF
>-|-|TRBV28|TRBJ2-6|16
TGTGCCAGCAGCCCTCGACACCACTCTGGGGCCAACGTCCTGACTTTC
CASSPRHHSGANVLTF
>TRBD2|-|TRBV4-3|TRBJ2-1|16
TGCGCCAGCAGCCAAGCGATGGGCGGGGGGTTCGATGAGCAGTTCTTC
CASSQAMGGGFDEQFF
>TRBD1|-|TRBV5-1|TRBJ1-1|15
TGCGCCAGCAGCTTGGAGGGGGCGTTTAACACTGAAGCTTTCTTT
CASSLEGAFNTEAFF
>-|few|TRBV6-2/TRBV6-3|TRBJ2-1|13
TGTGCCGTGGGGGGTATTGTACCGAATGAGCAGTTCTTC
CAVGGIVPNEQFF
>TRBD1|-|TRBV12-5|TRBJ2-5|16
TGTGCTAGTGGTTTGGTACCTTCAGGGGGCCAAGAGACCCAGTACTTC
CASGLVPSGGQETQYF
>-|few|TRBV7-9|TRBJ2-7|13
TGTGCCAGCACCCCGACGACTAGCTACGAGCAGTACTTC
CASTPTTSYEQYF
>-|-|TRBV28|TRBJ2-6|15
TGTGCCAGCAGTTTAGAAACAACTGGGGCCAACGTCCTGACTTTC
CASSLETTGANVLTF
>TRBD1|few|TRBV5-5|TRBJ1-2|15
TGTGCCAGCAGCTTGGCCGGGACAGGGTCTCTGGGCTACACCTTC
CASSLAGTGSLGYTF
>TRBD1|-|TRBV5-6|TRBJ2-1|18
TGTGCCAGCAGCTGGAGCCCGGGACAGGGGACGTTCTACAATGAGCAGTTCTTC
CASSWSPGQGTFYNEQFF
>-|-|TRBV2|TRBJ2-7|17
TGTGCCAGCAGGTCTTGGTCTCGGGCCTCGAGCTCCTACGAGCAGTACTTC
CASRSWSRASSSYEQYF
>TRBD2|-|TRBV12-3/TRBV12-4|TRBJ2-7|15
TGTGCCAGCAGCCCGACGTCGGGAGGGACCCACGAGCAGTACTTC
CASSPTSGGTHEQYF
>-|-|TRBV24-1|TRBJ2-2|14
TGTGCCACCAGTGATTCCGGGACCACCGGGGAGCTGTTTTTT
CATSDSGTTGELFF
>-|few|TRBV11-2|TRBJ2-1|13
TGTGCCAGCAGCTTGGGTGGGGCGGAGGAGCAGTTCTTC
CASSLGGAEEQFF
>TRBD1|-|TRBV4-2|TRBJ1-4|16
TGTGCCAGCAGCCAAGCCTTGGACAGGACCAATGAAAAACTGTTTTTT
CASSQALDRTNEKLFF
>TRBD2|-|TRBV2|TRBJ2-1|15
TGTGCCAGCAGTGACGGGACTAGGGAGTACAATGAGCAGTTCTTC
CASSDGTREYNEQFF
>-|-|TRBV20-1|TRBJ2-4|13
TGCAGTGCCGCGGGACTAGCCAAAAACATTCAGTACTTC
CSAAGLAKNIQYF
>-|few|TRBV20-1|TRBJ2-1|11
TGCAGTGCCCGATTCTTCAATGAGCAGTTCTTC
CSARFFNEQFF
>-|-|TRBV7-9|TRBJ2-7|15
TGTGCCAGCAGCTTAGTCCCCAGGGATCCCAACGAGCAGTACTTC
CASSLVPRDPNEQYF
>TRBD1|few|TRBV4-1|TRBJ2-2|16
TGCGCCAGCAGCCAATGGGGACAGGCGAACACCGGGGAGCTGTTTTTT
CASSQWGQANTGELFF
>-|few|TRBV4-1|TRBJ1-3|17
TGCGCCAGCAGCCAAGATCTGGGGGCAGGGCGTGGAAACACCATATATTTT
CASSQDLGAGRGNTIYF
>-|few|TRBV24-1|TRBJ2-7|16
TGTGCCACCAGTGATTCCGCGGGTTCAACGAGGGGGGAGCAGTACTTC
CATSDSAGSTRGEQYF
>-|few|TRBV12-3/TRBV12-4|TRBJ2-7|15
TGTGCCAGCAGTTTATGGGAGACAGGCCAATACGAGCAGTACTTC
CASSLWETGQYEQYF
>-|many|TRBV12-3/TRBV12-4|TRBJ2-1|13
TGTGCCAGCAGTGGGGGAACAGGTGGTGAGCAGTTCTTC
CASSGGTGGEQFF
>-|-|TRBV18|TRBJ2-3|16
TGTGCCAGCTCATCAAGACAGCTACTTAGCACAGATACGCAGTATTTT
CASSSRQLLSTDTQYF
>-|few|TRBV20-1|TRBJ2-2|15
TGCAGTGCTCGCCCGGGACTGACGAACACCGGGGAGCTGTTTTTT
CSARPGLTNTGELFF
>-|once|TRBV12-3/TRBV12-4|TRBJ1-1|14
TGTGCCAGCAGCCTATCCCGCGGGGGACGAGAAGCTTTCTTT
CASSLSRGGREAFF
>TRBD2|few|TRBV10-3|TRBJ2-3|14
TGTGCCGTTGGCGGACTAGTCAACACAGATACGCAGTATTTT
CAVGGLVNTDTQYF
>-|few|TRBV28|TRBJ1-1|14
TGTGCCAGCACGGGGGGGGCAATGCACTCGGAAGCTTTCTTT
CASTGGAMHSEAFF
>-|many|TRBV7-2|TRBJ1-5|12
TGTGCCAGCAGCTCGGAGCGTCAGCCCCAGCATTTT
CASSSERQPQHF
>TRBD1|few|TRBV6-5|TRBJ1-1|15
TGTGCCAGCAGTTACGGACAGGGGGGGAAAGCTGAAGCTTTCTTT
CASSYGQGGKAEAFF
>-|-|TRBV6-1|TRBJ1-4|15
TGTGCCAGCAGGACCCTATCGGGCGGCAATGAAAAACTGTTTTTT
CASRTLSGGNEKLFF
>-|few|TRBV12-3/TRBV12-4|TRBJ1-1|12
TGTGCCAGCAGCTTCAGGGACACTGAAGCTTTCTTT
CASSFRDTEAFF
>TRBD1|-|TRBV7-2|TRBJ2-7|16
TGTGCCAGCAGCTTAACCATTCGACAGGGGGGCAACGAGCAGTACTTC
CASSLTIRQGGNEQYF
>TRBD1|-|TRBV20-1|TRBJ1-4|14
TGCAGTGCTAGAGTGGGACAGGCTAATGAAAAACTGTTTTTT
CSARVGQANEKLFF
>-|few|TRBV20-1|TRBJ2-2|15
TGCAGTGCTAGAGCACGGAGGGACAACACCGGGGAGCTGTTTTTT
CSARARRDNTGELFF
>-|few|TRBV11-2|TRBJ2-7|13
TGTGCCAGCAGCTTTCAGCCCTCATTCGAGCAGTACTTC
CASSFQPSFEQYF
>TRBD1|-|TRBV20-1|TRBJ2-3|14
TGCAGTGCTAGAAGGGACAGCTTCACAGATACGCAGTATTTT
CSARRDSFTDTQYF
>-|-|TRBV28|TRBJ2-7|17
TGTGCCAGCAGTTTTTCCCCCTTCCCGGACATTACCTACGAGCAGTACTTC
CASSFSPFPDITYEQYF
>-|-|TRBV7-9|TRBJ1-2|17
TGTGCCAGCAGCTTAGTGGGGCCCCCGTGGACTAGATATGGCTACACCTTC
CASSLVGPPWTRYGYTF